The 28 T cell receptor beta chains presented below share a single source sample, sequenced in a study of blood T cell repertoires in COVID-19. TCRdb's table, derived via immunoSEQ multiplex PCR, lists solely in-frame clones and lacks some. The top ten hold around a tenth of the sample, which has approximately 210,000 clones, 80% to 90% seen once. Input material: peripheral blood. Receptors originate from a man in his fifties with COVID-19, enrolled during active disease.

This sequence joins TRBV9 and TRBJ2-1; 10 nucleotides align to TRBD2. CDR1 and CDR2 (germline): SGDLS, YYNGEE. V shed 0 bases, J shed 7 bases, and the junction held 7 bases outside the gene matches. The length of the CDR3 is 16 residues. CDR3 loop: CASSVEVELAGNEQFF. The CDR3 DNA follows: TGTGCCAGCAGCGTAGAGGTCGAACTAGCGGGAAATGAGCAGTTCTTC.

The rearrangement uses TRBV28 and TRBJ1-3; 8 positions agree with TRBD1. V lost 5 bases, J lost 2 bases, and 2 bases stayed unmatched. Germline CDR1 reads MDHEN; CDR2 reads SYDVKM. This CDR3 is 14 amino acids long. CDR3 coding DNA: TGTGCCAGCAGTACGACAGGGGCTGGAAACACCATATATTTT. This codes for CASSTTGAGNTIYF.

The CDR3 loop reads CASSFRGGSSYEQYF. In nucleotides, the CDR3 is TGTGCCAGCAGCTTCAGGGGCGGGAGCTCCTACGAGCAGTACTTC. The J gene is TRBJ2-7, the V gene TRBV5-4; possibly TRBD2 for D (7 bases). The V and J ends lost 2 bases and 0 bases respectively, with 12 bases between them. The germline gives CDR1 SGHNT, CDR2 YYREEE (reference sequence). The CDR3 runs 15 residues.

V usage is TRBV18 and J usage is TRBJ1-4; 11 bases match TRBD1. Germline V gene data show CDR1 as KGHSH and CDR2 as LQKENI. After removal of 0 bases from V and 6 bases from J, the junction contained 0 bases not matched to a gene. The CDR3 contains 15 residues. The CDR3 here is CASSPPGQGDEKLFF. CDR3 bases: TGTGCCAGCTCACCACCGGGACAGGGGGATGAAAAACTGTTTTTT.

The chain uses TRBV7-3 and TRBJ2-3; the match to TRBD2 covers 7 bases. The J segment lost 5 bases and the V segment lost 4 bases, leaving 9 bases of the junction unmatched. Germline assignment: CDR1 SGHTA and CDR2 FQGTGA. This CDR3 contains 15 residues. The CDR3 DNA is TGTGCCAGCAGCTCCCGGGGGGAGCGGATAGATACGCAGTATTTT. It encodes CASSSRGERIDTQYF.

This clone was counted once. The rearrangement joins TRBV7-3 to TRBJ2-3; perhaps TRBD2 as D (6 bases). The V end was cut by 4 bases, the J end by 0 bases, with 14 bases between. This CDR3 comprises 16 residues. Per the germline V gene, CDR1 is SGHTA and CDR2 is FQGTGA. The CDR3 nucleotides are TGTGCCAGCAGCTCGGGACTGGAGCAAAGCACAGATACGCAGTATTTT. Protein sequence: CASSSGLEQSTDTQYF.

This clone has only a few counts. The genes are TRBV2 and TRBJ1-5, with 8 bases fitting TRBD1. The V and J ends lost 4 bases and 2 bases, in that order; junction bases with no gene match: 7. Germline assignment: CDR1 SNHLY and CDR2 FYNNEI. The CDR3 is 16 residues long. This CDR3 is CASSGRTGRGNQPQHF. The CDR3 nucleotides are TGTGCCAGCAGTGGTCGGACAGGGAGGGGCAATCAGCCCCAGCATTTT.

This clone was found a few times. The chain couples TRBV6-2 or TRBV6-3 to TRBJ2-1; TRBD1 aligns across 9 bases. V was pared by 0 bases and J by 6 bases, with 12 bases of the junction left unmatched. This CDR3 contains 18 residues. The germline V gene has CDR1 MNHEY and CDR2 SVGEGT. CDR3 in DNA: TGTGCCAGCAGTTACTCCCCCTCGAACAGGGGGCGGTTCAATGAGCAGTTCTTC. Translation gives CASSYSPSNRGRFNEQFF.

The chain employs TRBV19 and TRBJ1-5, with D hard to call. The germline gives CDR1 LNHDA, CDR2 SQIVND (reference sequence). CDR3 size: 13 residues. The ends were cut back, 0 bases at V and 10 bases at J, with 10 bases in the middle. This CDR3 is CASSIEEVRPQHF. Written as DNA, the CDR3 is TGTGCCAGTAGTATAGAGGAGGTACGACCCCAGCATTTT.

The genes are TRBV5-1 and TRBJ2-7; maybe TRBD1 (6 bases). Germline loops: CDR1 SGHRS, CDR2 YFSETQ. The CDR3 is 14 amino acids. V dropped 3 bases and J dropped 2 bases, with 12 bases sitting between them. The CDR3 loop reads CASSSNTGPYEQYF. The CDR3 coding sequence is TGCGCCAGCAGCTCTAATACAGGGCCCTACGAGCAGTACTTC.

This clone was seen a few times. This chain uses TRBV28 with TRBJ1-2; 8 bases are shared with TRBD1. The CDR3 sequence is 15 residues long. With 6 bases clipped from V and 3 bases from J, the junction kept 9 bases outside the gene matches. Germline V lookup: CDR1 MDHEN, CDR2 SYDVKM. CDR3 protein: CASSPSGGAYYGYTF. As DNA, the CDR3 is TGTGCCAGCAGCCCCTCAGGGGGCGCTTACTATGGCTACACCTTC.

This chain connects TRBV6-5 to TRBJ1-2, with 10 bases matching TRBD1. The germline V gene encodes CDR1 MNHEY and CDR2 SVGAGI. The junction had 3 bases not matched to a gene; V was cut back by 0 bases and J by 5 bases. This CDR3 comprises 15 residues. The CDR3 nucleotides read TGTGCCAGCAGTTACTCGACAGGGGGCCGTTATGGCTACACCTTC. It translates to CASSYSTGGRYGYTF.

This chain joins TRBV7-9 and TRBJ2-3; the match to TRBD2 covers 14 bases. CDR1 SEHNR and CDR2 FQNEAQ come from the germline V gene (reference sequence). The CDR3 runs 18 residues. Trimming removed 4 bases from V and 6 bases from J; junction bases left unmatched: 12. The CDR3 sequence is CASSSRLAGGPRSDTQYF. DNA for the CDR3: TGTGCCAGCAGCTCTCGACTAGCGGGAGGGCCACGGTCCGATACGCAGTATTTT.

The genes are TRBV12-5 and TRBJ2-2; 13 bases are shared with TRBD2. The germline gives CDR1 LGHNT, CDR2 FRNRAP. The CDR3 covers 16 residues. V shed 7 bases and J 6 bases; nucleotides not matched to a gene: 8. CDR3: CASVITSGRVAGELFF. CDR3 coding DNA: TGTGCTAGTGTTATAACTAGCGGGAGGGTTGCCGGGGAGCTGTTTTTT.

CDR3 bases: TGCGCCAGCAGCGCCGGGACAGAAAATTCACCCCTCCACTTT. Protein sequence: CASSAGTENSPLHF. The chain links TRBV5-1 to TRBJ1-6; the match to TRBD1 covers 7 bases. The CDR3 totals 14 residues. The ends lost 4 bases at V and 7 bases at J; junction bases unmatched: 5. The germline V gene has CDR1 SGHRS and CDR2 YFSETQ. The variable domain in full, completed from reference TRBV5-1 and TRBJ1-6, reads KAGVTQTPRYLIKTRGQQVTLSCSPISGHRSVSWYQQTPGQGLQFLFEYFSETQRNKGNFPGRFSGRQFSNSRSEMNVSTLELGDSALYLCASSAGTENSPLHFGNGTRLTVT.

The chain combines TRBV28 with TRBJ2-3; TRBD2 is a possible D gene (5 bases). Germline CDR1 is MDHEN and CDR2 is SYDVKM. This CDR3 has 16 residues. Trimming cost V 2 bases and J 5 bases, with 17 bases left between them. CDR3 nucleotide sequence: TGTGCCAGCAGTTTAGGCCCACGGGGTACGGTAGATACGCAGTATTTT. Translated: CASSLGPRGTVDTQYF.

This rearrangement joins TRBV7-6 to TRBJ2-3; D is uncertain. In germline, CDR1 is SGHVS, CDR2 FNYEAQ. This CDR3 has 12 amino acids. The germline V and J ends were trimmed by 5 bases and 6 bases, with 9 bases remaining between them. The CDR3 bases are TGTGCCAGCAGCACGTGGCGGGATACGCAGTATTTT. Protein sequence: CASSTWRDTQYF. Full variable domain (missing parts from reference TRBV7-6 and TRBJ2-3): GAGVSQSPRYKVTKRGQDVALRCDPISGHVSLYWYRQALGQGPEFLTYFNYEAQQDKSGLPNDRFSAERPEGSISTLTIQRTEQRDSAMYRCASSTWRDTQYFGPGTRLTVL.

This rearrangement joins TRBV29-1 to TRBJ2-3; the D gene is possibly TRBD1 (5 bases). Looked up from germline, CDR1 is SQVTM and CDR2 is ANQGSEA. The V gene lost 3 bases and the J gene lost 4 bases, with 8 bases spanning the gap. The CDR3 has 12 amino acids. CDR3 residues: CSVETEADTQYF. CDR3 coding DNA: TGCAGCGTTGAGACAGAAGCAGATACGCAGTATTTT.

The chain has TRBV5-1 and TRBJ1-1; 8 bases agree with TRBD1. With 4 bases clipped from V and 1 base from J, the junction kept 6 bases outside the gene matches. CDR1 and CDR2 from the germline V gene are SGHRS and YFSETQ. The CDR3 is 15 amino acids. The CDR3 DNA reads as TGCGCCAGCAGCACAAAGACAGGGGCGAACACTGAAGCTTTCTTT. The encoded protein is CASSTKTGANTEAFF.

The V and J genes are TRBV6-5 and TRBJ1-2; TRBD1 matches 7 bases. Germline CDR1 is MNHEY and CDR2 is SVGAGI. V gave up 5 bases and J gave up 7 bases; unmatched junction bases: 13. CDR3 length: 15 amino acids. The CDR3 reads CASSTTGVIRGGYTF. As DNA, the CDR3 is TGTGCCAGCAGTACCACAGGGGTCATCAGAGGTGGCTACACCTTC.

The V gene is TRBV28, the J gene TRBJ2-5, with 14 positions matching TRBD2. The CDR3 runs 15 residues. Germline CDR1 MDHEN, CDR2 SYDVKM. V shed 5 bases and J 1 base; nucleotides not matched to a gene: 0. The CDR3 DNA follows: TGTGCCAGCAGTGGACTAGCGGGGGGCCAAGAGACCCAGTACTTC. Its translation is CASSGLAGGQETQYF.

This chain connects TRBV20-1 to TRBJ1-1; possibly TRBD1 for D (5 bases). The CDR3 contains 12 residues. From germline, CDR1 is DFQATT and CDR2 SNEGSKA (reference sequence). V was shortened by 3 bases and J by 4 bases, with 9 bases between the two germline ends. CDR3 sequence: CSASSGITEAFF. The CDR3 bases are TGCAGTGCTAGTTCAGGGATCACTGAAGCTTTCTTT.

The chain couples TRBV4-3 to TRBJ2-5, with 7 bases fitting TRBD2. V gave up 1 base and J gave up 4 bases; unmatched junction bases: 9. Germline V CDR1 and CDR2: LGHNA, YSLEER. This CDR3 spans 16 amino acids. The CDR3: CASSQVLSGMGETQYF. The CDR3 nucleotides read TGCGCCAGCAGCCAAGTTCTCAGCGGGATGGGAGAGACCCAGTACTTC.

The chain carries TRBV5-1 and TRBJ1-4; no reliable D call. There are 15 residues in the CDR3. The V and J ends lost 2 bases and 7 bases respectively, with 15 bases between them. From germline, CDR1 is SGHRS and CDR2 YFSETQ. The CDR3 region has the DNA TGCGCCAGCAGCTTTGCCGGGGAGATGGGTGAAAAACTGTTTTTT. Translation gives CASSFAGEMGEKLFF.

The gene calls are TRBV7-9 and TRBJ2-1; tentatively, D is TRBD2 (5 bases). CDR3 length: 13 amino acids. Germline V gene lookup returns CDR1 SEHNR and CDR2 FQNEAQ (reference sequence). V was cut by 4 bases and J by 10 bases, with 14 bases left in between. The CDR3 sequence is CASSSPSSYEQFF. The CDR3 DNA reads TGTGCCAGCAGCTCACCCTCTAGCTACGAGCAGTTCTTC.

The chain carries TRBV7-3 and TRBJ1-2; no clear D. V lost 5 bases and J 3 bases, leaving 22 bases between the germline ends. Germline V gives CDR1 SGHTA, CDR2 FQGTGA. The CDR3 is 17 amino acids. The CDR3 is CASSPSAGGPEDYGYTF. The CDR3 coding sequence is TGTGCCAGCAGCCCTAGCGCGGGAGGGCCGGAGGACTATGGCTACACCTTC.

The chain is built from TRBV19 and TRBJ1-5, with a tentative D call TRBD1 (6 bases). V gave up 8 bases and J gave up 5 bases, with 16 bases separating them. The CDR3 totals 14 residues. CDR1 LNHDA and CDR2 SQIVND come from the germline V gene (reference sequence). CDR3 loop: CASRRQEQDQPQHF. In DNA, the CDR3 is TGTGCCAGTCGCCGACAGGAACAAGATCAGCCCCAGCATTTT.

This clone was picked up a small number of times. The CDR3 loop reads CASSWGQGGDYGYTF. The CDR3 DNA reads as TGTGCCAGCAGCTGGGGACAGGGAGGAGACTATGGCTACACCTTC. The chain joins TRBV5-6 to TRBJ1-2; 9 bases are shared with TRBD1. V shed 3 bases, J shed 3 bases, and the junction held 6 bases outside the gene matches. Germline CDR1 and CDR2: SGHDT and YYEEEE. The CDR3 is 15 residues long.